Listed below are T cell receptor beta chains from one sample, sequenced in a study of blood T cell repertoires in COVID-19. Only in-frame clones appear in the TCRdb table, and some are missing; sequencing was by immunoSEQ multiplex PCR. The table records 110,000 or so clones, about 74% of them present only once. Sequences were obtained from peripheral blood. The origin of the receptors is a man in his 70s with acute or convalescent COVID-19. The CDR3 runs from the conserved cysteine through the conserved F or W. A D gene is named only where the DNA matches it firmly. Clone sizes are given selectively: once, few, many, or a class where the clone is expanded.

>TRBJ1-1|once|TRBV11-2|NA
TGTGCCAGCAGACCACGGCAGGGTCTCCGGAACACTGAAGCTTTCTTT
CASRPRQGLRNTEAFF
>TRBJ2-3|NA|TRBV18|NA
TGTGCCAGCTCACGAAATCCACCGACAGGACCTTCTAGCACAGATACGCAGTATTTT
CASSRNPPTGPSSTDTQYF
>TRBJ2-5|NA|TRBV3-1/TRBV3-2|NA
TGTGCCAGCAGCCAACCCCACAGGGGAGGAGAGACCCAGTACTTC
CASSQPHRGGETQYF
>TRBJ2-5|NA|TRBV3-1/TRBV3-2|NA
TGTGCCAGCAGCCAACCTAGCAGTAAAGAGACCCAGTACTTC
CASSQPSSKETQYF
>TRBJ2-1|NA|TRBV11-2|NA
TGTGCCAGCAGCTTAGATCGGGGGAACAATGAGCAGTTCTTC
CASSLDRGNNEQFF
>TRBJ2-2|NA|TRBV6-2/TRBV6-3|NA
TGTGCCAGCAGTAACAGGGCGGCTAACACCGGGGAGCTGTTTTTT
CASSNRAANTGELFF
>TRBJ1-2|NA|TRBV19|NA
TGTGCCAGTACAGGCCAGGTCAATGGCTACACCTTC
CASTGQVNGYTF
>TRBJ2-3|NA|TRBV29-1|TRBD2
TGCAGCGTTGAAGGAGCAGCTAGCGGGAGGACAGATACGCAGTATTTT
CSVEGAASGRTDTQYF
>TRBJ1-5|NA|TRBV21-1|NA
TGTGCCAGCAGCAATCCCGCAGGGGGTGGGTTAAGACAGCCCCAGCATTTT
CASSNPAGGGLRQPQHF
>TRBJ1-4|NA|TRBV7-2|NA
TGTGCCAGCAGCTTATTTGGACATAAGAATGAAAAACTGTTTTTT
CASSLFGHKNEKLFF
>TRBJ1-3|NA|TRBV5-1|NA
TGCGCCAGCAGCTGGGGCGGCAGGTCCGGAAACACCATATATTTT
CASSWGGRSGNTIYF
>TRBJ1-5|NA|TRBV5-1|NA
TGCGCCAGCAGCCTACAGGGCTATAGCAATCAGCCCCAGCATTTT
CASSLQGYSNQPQHF
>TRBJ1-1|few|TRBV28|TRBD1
TGTGCCAGCAGTTCTCCGGGACAGGGGAACACTGAAGCTTTCTTT
CASSSPGQGNTEAFF
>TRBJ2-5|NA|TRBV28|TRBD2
TGTGCCAGCAGAAGCGGGGGGCAGACTCAAGAGACCCAGTACTTC
CASRSGGQTQETQYF
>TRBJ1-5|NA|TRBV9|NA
TGTGCCAGCAGCCCAACAGGGTCGGGTCAGCCCCAGCATTTT
CASSPTGSGQPQHF
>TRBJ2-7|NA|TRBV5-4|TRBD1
TGTGCCAGCAGCTGGACAGGAATTTTCTTGTACGAGCAGTACTTC
CASSWTGIFLYEQYF